This T cell receptor (beta chain) was identified in a study of cytomegalovirus exposure and HLA in healthy donors (dated by TCRdb to 2016 to 2017). Regarding the research as a whole: According to a later analysis, one platform produced both the roughly 110 validation repertoires and the 666 repertoires of the first cohort. The study was designed to test whether signatures of past pathogen exposure could be identified by cataloging public T cell receptors. A separate validation cohort of approximately 130 different subjects was used in addition to the approximately 670-subject first cohort. The study combined high-throughput TCR immunosequencing, statistical association of individual TCRs with disease status, and machine learning to predict cytomegalovirus infection status.

The full study reports these points: Subsequent analysis determined that TCRs grouped into clusters in the first cohort also showed a tendency toward co-occurrence across the 120 validation repertoires, and roughly 94% of cluster scores exceeded 0. The validation cohort had no HLA typing available for a later analysis, so co-occurrence within that cohort was assessed over all 120 or so repertoires. Across donors, most TCR sequences were observed very rarely, whereas some public TCRs were present in many individuals. Cytomegalovirus status was reported to be diagnosed by the classifier with high specificity and sensitivity in both the original and validation cohorts. A total of around 150 TCR beta chains were listed by the study as associated with cytomegalovirus. The authors suggested that the approach could potentially be extended to other disease states and immunological phenotypes. In vitro tests confirmed that a few of the cytomegalovirus-associated TCR beta chains recognize cytomegalovirus antigens.

The CDR3 has 15 amino acids, counting the end cysteine and phenylalanine. Here the CDR3 DNA is all that survives: 45 bases in frame from base 1. V and J lose 4 bases and 6 bases, and a span of 19 bases separates them. CDR1 and CDR2, looked up from the germline V gene, are ENHRY and SYGVKD. As for this clone: Its antigen specificity is not known. Base qualities are not provided; no much larger clone lies one nucleotide away.

Library prep was done by the immunoSEQ multiplex PCR assay. The source study handled its data this way. A statistical classification framework was built to diagnose cytomegalovirus status from the catalog of TCR beta chain sequences. Not all clones reach the TCRdb copy of this immuneACCESS table, which keeps in-frame sequences only. Checked studies attribute under half of the gap to unresolved V genes and leave the rest unexplained. The DNA was the basis for D and trimming; V, J and clone size are from that table. This sample has more than 300,000 clones in its table, and approximately 90% of those were observed once. The ten largest clonotypes hold approximately 0.86% of the sample. The donors belonged to the validation cohort of 90 to 150 subjects, which was separate from the approximately 610-subject first cohort.

The chain was built from TRBV10-3 and TRBJ2-7; 6 matching bases give a weak D call of TRBD1. The sample was PBMCs. This clonotype originated in a woman under 30 in good health and CMV-seronegative. In nucleotides, the sequence is TGTGCCATCAGTGGGGAGACAGGTACATCCGGCGAGCAGTACTTC. This codes for CAISGETGTSGEQYF.